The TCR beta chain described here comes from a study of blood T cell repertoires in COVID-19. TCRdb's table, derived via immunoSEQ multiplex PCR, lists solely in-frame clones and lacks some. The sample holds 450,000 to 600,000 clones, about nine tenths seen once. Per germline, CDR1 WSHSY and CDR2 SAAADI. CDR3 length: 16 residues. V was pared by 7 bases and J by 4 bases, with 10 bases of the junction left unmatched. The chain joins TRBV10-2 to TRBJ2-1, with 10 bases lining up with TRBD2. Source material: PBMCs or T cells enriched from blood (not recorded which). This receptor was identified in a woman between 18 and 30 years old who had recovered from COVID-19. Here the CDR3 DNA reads TGCGCCAGCATCAAAGAACGAGCGGGGGGGTACAATGAGCAGTTCTTC. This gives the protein CASIKERAGGYNEQFF.